This entry features one TCR beta chain sequence. The record originates from a study of cytomegalovirus exposure and HLA in healthy donors. The primer mix had 60 Vbeta and 13 Jbeta primers. Method: immunoSEQ multiplex PCR; TCRdb's copy keeps in-frame clones and lacks some. The sample shows tens of thousands of clones, about 73% of them seen only once. The CDR3 contains 15 residues. Trimming at V came to 0 bases and at J to 5 bases, leaving 1 base not matched to a gene. The germline V gene has CDR1 SGHNT and CDR2 YENEEA. Input material: PBMCs. This clonotype was obtained from a middle-aged man in good health and CMV-seronegative. The rearrangement uses TRBV11-3 and TRBJ2-1; 10 bases fit TRBD2. CDR3 in amino acids: CASSLELAGHNEQFF. CDR3 nucleotide sequence: TGTGCCAGCAGCTTAGAACTAGCGGGGCACAATGAGCAGTTCTTC. Together with reference TRBV11-3 and TRBJ2-1, the CDR3 gives the full variable domain: EAGVVQSPRYKIIEKKQPVAFWCNPISGHNTLYWYLQNLGQGPELLIRYENEEAVDDSQLPKDRFSAERLKGVDSTLKIQPAELGDSAVYLCASSLELAGHNEQFFGPGTRLTVL.